This is a list of T cell receptor beta chains from one sample in a study of T cell responses to AZD1222 COVID-19 vaccine. This table comes from immunoSEQ multiplex PCR, and its TCRdb copy is limited to in-frame clones, with some not included. The sample shows over 150,000 clones, around 89% of them seen only once. Sequencing used peripheral blood, obtained on day 0 of AZD1222 vaccination. These TCRs come from an adult in good health. The CDR3 runs from the conserved cysteine through the conserved F or W. Each record gives: J gene, D gene, V gene, clone size, CDR3 protein, CDR3 DNA. The D gene is left open where the match is weak. Expanded clones get a size class; other rows say once, few or many, or leave the size out.

>TRBJ1-3|.|TRBV19|.
CASHRGDSGNTIYF
TGTGCCAGCCACCGGGGGGACTCTGGAAACACCATATATTTT
>TRBJ1-3|.|TRBV6-5|.
CASSLKSSGNTIYF
TGTGCCAGCAGCCTTAAGAGCTCTGGAAACACCATATATTTT
>TRBJ1-1|.|TRBV6-5|.
CASRRDSPTEAFF
TGTGCCAGCAGGAGGGATTCCCCGACTGAAGCTTTCTTT
>TRBJ2-5|.|TRBV4-3|.
CASSQDVSGPDRETQYF
TGCGCCAGCAGCCAAGATGTGTCAGGGCCCGATCGGGAGACCCAGTACTTC
>TRBJ1-2|TRBD1|TRBV4-1|.
CASSPWTGENGYTF
TGCGCCAGCAGTCCATGGACAGGCGAGAATGGCTACACCTTC
>TRBJ2-5|.|TRBV12-3/TRBV12-4|.
CASSSLRGETQYF
TGTGCCAGCAGTTCCCTCCGGGGAGAGACCCAGTACTTC
>TRBJ1-1|.|TRBV3-1/TRBV3-2|.
CASSQVLADEAFF
TGTGCCAGCAGCCAAGTGTTGGCCGACGAAGCTTTCTTT
>TRBJ2-7|TRBD2|TRBV5-1|.
CASSYGSGGANIYEQYF
TGCGCCAGCAGCTATGGTAGCGGGGGGGCAAATATCTACGAGCAGTACTTC
>TRBJ1-2|TRBD1|TRBV2|.
CASSEQGAQRGYTF
TGTGCCAGCAGTGAACAGGGGGCGCAACGTGGCTACACCTTC
>TRBJ1-2|.|TRBV2|.
CASSEARASAAGYTF
TGTGCCAGCAGTGAAGCGCGGGCTAGCGCGGCTGGCTACACCTTC
>TRBJ1-2|TRBD1|TRBV5-5|.
CASSLLPGGDYGYTF
TGTGCCAGCAGCTTGTTGCCAGGGGGTGACTATGGCTACACCTTC
>TRBJ2-1|.|TRBV7-3|.
CASSLFPGTGHNEQFF
TGTGCCAGCAGCTTATTCCCGGGGACGGGACACAATGAGCAGTTCTTC
>TRBJ2-5|TRBD2|TRBV9|.
CASSLLPTSASETQYF
TGTGCCAGCAGCCTCCTCCCCACTAGCGCCTCAGAGACCCAGTACTTC
>TRBJ1-4|TRBD1|TRBV2|.
CASRTGGLNEKLFF
TGTGCCAGCAGAACAGGGGGCTTGAATGAAAAACTGTTTTTT
>TRBJ2-3|.|TRBV6-2/TRBV6-3|.
CASSYWSSGSTDTQYF
TGTGCCAGCAGTTATTGGAGTAGCGGTAGCACAGATACGCAGTATTTT
>TRBJ1-4|TRBD1|TRBV19|once
CASSPGQGYEKLFF
TGTGCCAGTAGCCCGGGACAGGGTTATGAAAAACTGTTTTTT
>TRBJ1-1|.|TRBV6-2/TRBV6-3|few
CASSYIVFGAAFF
TGTGCCAGCAGTTATATTGTTTTCGGGGCAGCTTTCTTT
>TRBJ2-3|.|TRBV5-4|.
CASSLRAPGTDTQYF
TGTGCCAGCAGCCTCCGGGCCCCGGGGACAGATACGCAGTATTTT
>TRBJ1-6|TRBD1|TRBV6-4|.
CASSEGQGISPLHF
TGTGCCAGCAGTGAGGGACAGGGCATTTCACCCCTCCACTTT
>TRBJ2-1|.|TRBV2|few
CASSEGGRVAEQFF
TGTGCCAGCAGTGAAGGGGGAAGGGTTGCTGAGCAGTTCTTC
>TRBJ1-1|.|TRBV18|.
CASSILQGTEAFF
TGTGCCAGCTCTATCCTTCAGGGCACTGAAGCTTTCTTT
>TRBJ2-1|.|TRBV2|.
CASSNPDRYNEQFF
TGTGCCAGCAGTAACCCCGACAGATACAATGAGCAGTTCTTC
>TRBJ1-5|.|TRBV19|.
CASSIAGAFNQPQHF
TGTGCCAGTAGTATCGCAGGGGCGTTCAATCAGCCCCAGCATTTT
>TRBJ1-5|.|TRBV12-3/TRBV12-4|.
CASSQGVAQPQHF
TGTGCCAGCAGCCAGGGAGTTGCTCAGCCCCAGCATTTT
>TRBJ1-2|TRBD1|TRBV29-1|.
CSVRTGANYGYTF
TGCAGCGTCCGAACAGGGGCTAACTATGGCTACACCTTC
>TRBJ2-3|TRBD2|TRBV19|.
CASSMVAGGPWDTQYF
TGTGCCAGTAGTATGGTAGCGGGGGGGCCCTGGGATACGCAGTATTTT
>TRBJ2-3|TRBD2|TRBV5-1|.
CASSSGGGSTDTQYF
TGCGCCAGCAGTAGTGGCGGGGGGAGCACAGATACGCAGTATTTT
>TRBJ2-7|TRBD1|TRBV7-9|.
CASSFDRDPLYEQYF
TGTGCCAGCAGCTTCGACAGGGACCCCCTCTACGAGCAGTACTTC
>TRBJ2-2|.|TRBV14|.
CASSQQAGELFF
TGTGCCAGCAGCCAACAGGCTGGGGAGCTGTTTTTT
>TRBJ1-6|.|TRBV12-3/TRBV12-4|.
CASSFTAESPLHF
TGTGCCAGCAGTTTTACAGCAGAATCACCCCTCCACTTT
>TRBJ1-6|.|TRBV27|.
CASSLSNGLGAPLHF
TGTGCCAGCAGTTTATCGAACGGGCTCGGGGCACCCCTCCACTTT
>TRBJ1-6|.|TRBV11-2|.
CASSYDAPRSPLHF
TGTGCCAGCAGCTATGATGCGCCGAGGTCACCCCTCCACTTT